The entry below gives a single T cell receptor beta chain sequence along with its context. This specimen belongs to a study of blood T cell repertoires in COVID-19. Study overall: Donors in the United States, Italy and Spain gave samples during acute or convalescent COVID-19. Sample material is recorded as cDNA or gDNA derived from T cells, B-cell-depleted T cells, or PBMCs.

Cohort assignment relied on participant-reported clinical history. The table came from immunoSEQ multiplex PCR; TCRdb's copy has only in-frame clones and leaves some out. The sample holds 200,000 to 250,000 clones, 86% seen once. The sequenced sample was PBMCs or T cells enriched from blood (not recorded which). The sequence came from a woman aged 50 to 60 who had recovered from COVID-19.

The DNA of the CDR3 is TGCGCCAGCAGCCAAGTGTATCGGCAGGGGGCAGCAGATACGCAGTATTTT. Its translation: CASSQVYRQGAADTQYF. V usage is TRBV4-3 and J usage is TRBJ2-3; 8 nucleotides line up with TRBD1. J was trimmed by 4 bases and V by 1 base; bases with no gene match: 10. The germline gives CDR1 LGHNA, CDR2 YSLEER. The CDR3 contains 17 residues.